This TCR beta chain was documented in a study of glioma-infiltrating T cells after dendritic cell vaccination. The overall study: Patients had newly diagnosed or recurrent glioblastoma and received dendritic cell vaccines. Monocyte-derived dendritic cells, cultured 6 to 7 days with IL-4 and GM-CSF, were pulsed with autologous tumor lysate.

Time point meaning: after dendritic cell vaccination, including at tumor progression/relapse. Generated by immunoSEQ multiplex PCR, the TCRdb table keeps only in-frame clones and is missing some. Of approximately 10,000 clones listed, 81% are singletons. Trimming left V 1 base short and J 4 bases short, with 31 bases between. The length of the CDR3 is 21 residues. Germline-derived CDR1 and CDR2 are KGHSH and LQKENI. This sample comprised blood, obtained after dendritic cell vaccination. This receptor was obtained from a human donor with glioblastoma. This chain joins TRBV18 and TRBJ2-5; maybe TRBD2 (6 bases). CDR3 in amino acids: CASSPRRGEESSGGQAETQYF. The CDR3 DNA sequence: TGTGCCAGCTCACCACGGCGGGGTGAGGAGAGTAGCGGAGGTCAGGCAGAGACCCAGTACTTC.